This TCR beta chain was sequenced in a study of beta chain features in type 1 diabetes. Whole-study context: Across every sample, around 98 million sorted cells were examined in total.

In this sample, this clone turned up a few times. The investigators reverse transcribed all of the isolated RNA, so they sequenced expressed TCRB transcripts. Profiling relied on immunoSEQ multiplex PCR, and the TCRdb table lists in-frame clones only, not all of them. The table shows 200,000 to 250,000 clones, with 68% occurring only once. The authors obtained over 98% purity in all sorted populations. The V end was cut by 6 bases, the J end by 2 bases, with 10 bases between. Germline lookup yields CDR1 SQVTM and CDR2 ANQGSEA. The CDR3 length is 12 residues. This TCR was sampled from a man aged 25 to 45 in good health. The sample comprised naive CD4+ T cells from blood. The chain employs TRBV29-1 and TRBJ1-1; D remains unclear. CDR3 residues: CSVVLANTEAFF. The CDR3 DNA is TGCAGCGTCGTACTTGCAAACACTGAAGCTTTCTTT.